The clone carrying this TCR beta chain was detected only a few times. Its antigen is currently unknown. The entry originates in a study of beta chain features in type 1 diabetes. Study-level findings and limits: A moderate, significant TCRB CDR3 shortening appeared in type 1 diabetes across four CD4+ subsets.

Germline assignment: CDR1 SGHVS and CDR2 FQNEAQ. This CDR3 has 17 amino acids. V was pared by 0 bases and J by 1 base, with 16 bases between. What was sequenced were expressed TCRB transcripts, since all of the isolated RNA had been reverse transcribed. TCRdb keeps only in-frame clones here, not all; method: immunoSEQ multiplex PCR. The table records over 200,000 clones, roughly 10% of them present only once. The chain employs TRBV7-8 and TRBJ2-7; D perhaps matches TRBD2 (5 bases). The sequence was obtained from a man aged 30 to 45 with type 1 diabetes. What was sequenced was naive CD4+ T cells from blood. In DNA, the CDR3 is TGTGCCAGCAGCTTAGCCAGGACGGGAAGTGGATCCTACGAGCAGTACTTC. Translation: CASSLARTGSGSYEQYF.